The clone carrying this T cell receptor beta chain was seen at least ten times. Its specificity is not known. The data belong to a study of T cells in Graves' hyperthyroidism and ophthalmopathy. Study-wide results and limits: Blood also showed most of the thyroid clonotypes that were expanded above 0.001. Ophthalmopathy was predicted by the model a median of approximately six months ahead of onset.

Out of approximately 10 ml of fresh peripheral blood came the PBMCs. V lost 2 bases to trimming and J lost 5 bases, with 10 bases between them. The germline CDR1 and CDR2 sequences are GTSNPN and SVGIG (reference sequence). This CDR3 comprises 13 residues. RNA transcripts served as the template for amplifying TCR beta CDR3 regions. Using the HTBI primer set, a first-round RT-PCR was run on the TCR CDR3. TCRdb redid the calling of the multiplex PCR reads with MiXCR, one entry per CDR3 protein. The repertoire holds about 380,000 distinct CDR3 sequences, with roughly 15% as singletons. The sequencing sample was made of blood. This TCR derives from a woman aged 25 to 45 with Graves' ophthalmopathy. This sequence joins TRBV30 and TRBJ1-5; D unresolved. CDR3 loop: CAWSWKGDQPQHF. The CDR3 DNA follows: TGTGCCTGGAGTTGGAAAGGCGATCAGCCCCAGCATTTT.